A selection of T cell receptor beta chains follows, all from one sample in a study of identical twins. Using its own MiXCR run on the 5' RACE reads, TCRdb lists one record per CDR3 protein. The table lists fewer than 550,000 distinct CDR3 sequences, 14% of them singletons, with 0.98% in the top ten. Another study also made use of these data, one on yellow fever vaccine responses in identical twins.

The sample consisted of CD4+ T cells sorted from blood. The receptors originated from a woman younger than 35 in good health. Each CDR3 is given without its conserved first and last residue.

V gene	J gene	CDR3 protein
TRBV20-1	TRBJ1-5	SATKGGSGQPQH
TRBV12-3/TRBV12-4	TRBJ2-1	ASSPSGGSEQF
TRBV4-3	TRBJ2-1	ASSRTKKAGVAYNEQF
TRBV4-3	TRBJ2-7	ASSQDNYPTYEQY
TRBV3-1	TRBJ2-3	ASSQGTSGRGTDTQY
TRBV28	TRBJ2-7	ASSSARGQRYKQY
TRBV3-1	TRBJ2-3	ASSLRGGDTQY
TRBV29-1	TRBJ2-1	SVVPSYNEQF
TRBV4-2	TRBJ1-1	ASSQGIGRGNTEAF
TRBV7-9	TRBJ2-1	ASSSVRENEQF
TRBV24-1	TRBJ2-6	ATSDSYSGANVLT
TRBV12-3/TRBV12-4	TRBJ2-7	ASSLGPRLHEQY